The 14 T cell receptor beta chains below were found in one sample sequenced in a study of blood T cell repertoires in COVID-19. Sequencing used immunoSEQ multiplex PCR; TCRdb keeps in-frame clones, though not all of them. This table holds 250,000 to 350,000 clones, approximately 89% found once. Specimen: peripheral blood. The receptors come from a woman aged 55 to 70 with acute or convalescent COVID-19.

The rearrangement links TRBV19 to TRBJ2-3; 7 bases map to TRBD2. The CDR3 is 16 residues long. V trimming: 1 base; J trimming: 2 bases; junction bases outside the gene matches: 6. CDR1 and CDR2 (germline): LNHDA, SQIVND (reference sequence). The CDR3 loop is CASSIGSSGATDTQYF. The CDR3 DNA follows: TGTGCCAGTAGTATAGGGTCAAGCGGGGCCACAGATACGCAGTATTTT.

The chain has TRBV4-2 and TRBJ1-5; TRBD1 matches at 7 bases. CDR1 is LGHNA, CDR2 YNFKEQ, per germline. V lost 0 bases to trimming and J lost 6 bases; unmatched junction nucleotides: 8. The CDR3 is made up of 16 amino acids. DNA of the CDR3: TGTGCCAGCAGCCAAGACTCAACAGGGGCCAGTCAGCCCCAGCATTTT. This translates into CASSQDSTGASQPQHF.

The V gene is TRBV4-3, the J gene TRBJ2-1, with D maybe TRBD2 (5 bases). V lost 0 bases to trimming and J lost 9 bases, with 15 bases between them. The CDR3 is 15 amino acids. The germline gives CDR1 LGHNA, CDR2 YSLEER. CDR3 DNA sequence: TGCGCCAGCAGCCAAGAACGCCTCCATGGAGGTGAGCAGTTCTTC. The encoded protein is CASSQERLHGGEQFF.

CDR3 region: CASSPGGGPPNSPLHF. For the CDR3, the DNA is TGTGCCAGCAGCCCCGGCGGAGGGCCCCCCAATTCACCCCTCCACTTT. The chain joins TRBV9 to TRBJ1-6; no definite D call. CDR1 and CDR2 from the germline V gene are SGDLS and YYNGEE. The CDR3 consists of 16 residues. V gave up 4 bases and J gave up 7 bases, with 18 bases separating them.

The chain combines TRBV7-3 with TRBJ1-1; tentatively, D is TRBD1 (5 bases). This CDR3 spans 16 amino acids. Between the trimmed V and J ends, which lost 2 bases and 0 bases, there was a span of 13 bases. Germline values: CDR1 SGHTA, CDR2 FQGTGA. The CDR3 loop is CASSLDGWGVNTEAFF. CDR3 DNA sequence: TGTGCCAGCAGCTTAGACGGTTGGGGGGTGAACACTGAAGCTTTCTTT.

The CDR3 DNA is TGCGCCAGCAGCCAGGTTTGGGTGGCTAGCGGGGTCTACAATGAGCAGTTCTTC. Its translation is CASSQVWVASGVYNEQFF. V gene TRBV4-1 combines with J gene TRBJ2-1, with 9 bases identical to TRBD2. The CDR3 is made up of 18 amino acids. CDR1 MGHRA and CDR2 YSYEKL come from the germline V gene. After removal of 3 bases from V and 3 bases from J, the junction contained 12 bases not matched to a gene.

The V call is TRBV9, the J call TRBJ1-3; D may be TRBD1 (6 bases). The length of the CDR3 is 16 residues. V was shortened by 4 bases and J by 1 base, with 15 bases between the two germline ends. Germline assignment: CDR1 SGDLS and CDR2 YYNGEE. Written as DNA, the CDR3 is TGTGCCAGCAGCCCTGGACAGCCCGGGTCTGGAAACACCATATATTTT. It codes for CASSPGQPGSGNTIYF.

J is TRBJ2-1 and V is TRBV30; 13 positions match TRBD2. Unmatched junction bases numbered 11, after V lost 3 bases and J lost 0 bases. In germline, CDR1 is GTSNPN, CDR2 SVGIG (reference sequence). CDR3 length: 19 amino acids. CDR3 protein: CAWSSPGLAGPHSYNEQFF. The CDR3 coding sequence is TGTGCCTGGAGCTCTCCGGGACTAGCGGGACCTCACTCCTACAATGAGCAGTTCTTC.

The chain combines TRBV10-3 with TRBJ1-6, with 8 bases aligning to TRBD1. CDR3 size: 15 residues. Trimming removed 6 bases from V and 7 bases from J; junction bases left unmatched: 8. Germline lookup yields CDR1 ENHRY and CDR2 SYGVKD. The CDR3 DNA follows: TGTGCCATCAGGAACCGGACAGGGTTGAATTCACCCCTCCACTTT. This encodes CAIRNRTGLNSPLHF.

This rearrangement joins TRBV7-2 to TRBJ1-1; D possibly corresponds to TRBD1 (5 bases). CDR1 and CDR2 (germline): SGHTA, FQGNSA. The CDR3 contains 15 residues. V lost 4 bases to trimming and J lost 0 bases, with 12 bases between them. The CDR3 DNA sequence: TGTGCCAGCAGCTCGGGGGGACCCATGAACACTGAAGCTTTCTTT. It yields the protein CASSSGGPMNTEAFF.

The chain joins TRBV25-1 to TRBJ1-5; no firm D call. Germline values: CDR1 MGHDK, CDR2 SYGVNS. Trimming shortened V by 4 bases and J by 7 bases, and 11 bases separated the two germline ends. The length of the CDR3 is 13 residues. CDR3 coding DNA: TGTGCCAGCAGTGTATTGGAGATCCAGCCCCAGCATTTT. Translated, it gives CASSVLEIQPQHF.

J is TRBJ2-1 and V is TRBV5-1, with D tentatively TRBD2 (5 bases). The CDR3 totals 13 residues. In germline, CDR1 is SGHRS, CDR2 YFSETQ. The V gene lost 5 bases and the J gene lost 5 bases, with 11 bases spanning the gap. The DNA of the CDR3 is TGCGCCAGCAGAAGGACGGGGAACAATGAGCAGTTCTTC. This translates into CASRRTGNNEQFF.

J is TRBJ2-1 and V is TRBV6-9; 7 bases agree with TRBD1. The CDR3 length is 15 residues. In germline, CDR1 is MNHGY, CDR2 SVAAGI. Trimming removed 0 bases from V and 6 bases from J; junction bases left unmatched: 5. The DNA for the CDR3 is TGTGCCAGCAGTTATTCGGCCAGGGGGTTCAATGAGCAGTTCTTC. Encoded protein: CASSYSARGFNEQFF.

This chain links TRBV27 with TRBJ2-2; the D is unclear. Trimming cost V 7 bases and J 6 bases, with 9 bases left between them. The germline gives CDR1 MNHEY, CDR2 SMNVEV (reference sequence). There are 12 residues in the CDR3. CDR3 nucleotide sequence: TGTGCCAGCACCACCGCGGCCGGGGAGCTGTTTTTT. Its translation is CASTTAAGELFF.